The rows below give T cell receptor beta chains drawn from one sample of a study of T cell responses to AZD1222 COVID-19 vaccine. Measured with immunoSEQ multiplex PCR; TCRdb has only the in-frame clones, and not every one. This table has roughly 150,000 clones, nearly 90% appearing once. The sequencing used peripheral blood, collected on day 0 of AZD1222 vaccination. These receptors came from an adult in good health. Each CDR3 is given with its conserved first and last residue. Each record gives: clone size, D gene, V gene, J gene, CDR3 DNA, CDR3 protein. D genes are given only for firm matches. A clone size is listed for some rows: how often the clone was seen (once, few, many), or a class if it is expanded.

>.|TRBD1|TRBV18|TRBJ1-4
TGTGCCAGCTCATGGGACAGAAACGAAAAACTGTTTTTT
CASSWDRNEKLFF
>.|TRBD2|TRBV11-3|TRBJ2-2
TGTGCCAGCAATAAGAGGTCGGGGGGCACCGGGGAGCTGTTTTTT
CASNKRSGGTGELFF
>.|.|TRBV6-5|TRBJ1-1
TGTGCCAGCAGTTACTCGTGGAGGGGGAACACTGAAGCTTTCTTT
CASSYSWRGNTEAFF
>.|.|TRBV5-4|TRBJ2-1
TGTGCCAGCAGCTTAGCGTGGGACAATGAGCAGTTCTTC
CASSLAWDNEQFF
>.|.|TRBV4-3|TRBJ1-4
TGCGCCAGCAGCCGAACCTCGATTTTAGCCTCTAATGAAAAACTGTTTTTT
CASSRTSILASNEKLFF
>.|TRBD2|TRBV7-9|TRBJ2-5
TGTGCCAGCACCAAGAACGGGGGGGCTCTGAAAGAGACCCAGTACTTC
CASTKNGGALKETQYF
>.|TRBD1|TRBV29-1|TRBJ2-7
TGCAGCGTTCTCATGCAGGGACAGATCTACGAGCAGTACTTC
CSVLMQGQIYEQYF
>few|.|TRBV10-3|TRBJ1-1
TGTGCCATCAGTGAGTCGATGGCGAGCATCGCTGAGTCTGAAGCTTTCTTT
CAISESMASIAESEAFF
>.|.|TRBV28|TRBJ2-5
TGTGCCAGCAGTCCATCCCCTGGGGTCCGGGAGACCCAGTACTTC
CASSPSPGVRETQYF
>.|.|TRBV28|TRBJ1-5
TGTGCCAGCAGTTTATGGAACGTGCAGGACAATCAGCCCCAGCATTTT
CASSLWNVQDNQPQHF
>.|.|TRBV6-2/TRBV6-3|TRBJ1-1
TGTGCCAGCAGTTACTCGGAGTCCATGAACACTGAAGCTTTCTTT
CASSYSESMNTEAFF
>.|TRBD1|TRBV15|TRBJ1-4
TGTGCCACCAGCACGAGACAGGGATCGAATGAAAAACTGTTTTTT
CATSTRQGSNEKLFF
>.|.|TRBV5-5|TRBJ2-1
TGTGCCAGCAGCTTGGTTTACAATGAGCAGTTCTTC
CASSLVYNEQFF
>.|.|TRBV5-4|TRBJ2-7
TGTGCCAGCAGCTTTGGTCGTGAGCAGTACTTC
CASSFGREQYF
>.|TRBD2|TRBV11-2|TRBJ2-1
TGTGCCAGCAGCTACACTAGCGGGACCTACAATGAGCAGTTCTTC
CASSYTSGTYNEQFF
>.|.|TRBV5-1|TRBJ2-3
TGCGCCAGCAGCTGGAGCGGAAGGGGCACAGATACGCAGTATTTT
CASSWSGRGTDTQYF
>once|.|TRBV7-9|TRBJ1-4
TGTGCCAGCAGCCCCACTCCAGTGGGAAAACTGTTTTTT
CASSPTPVGKLFF
>.|.|TRBV23-1|TRBJ2-1
TGCGCCAGCAGTCGGCCCCCGGACGGGAACAATGAGCAGTTCTTC
CASSRPPDGNNEQFF
>.|.|TRBV18|TRBJ1-2
TGTGCCAGCTCACCAAAACGACAGTCCACCTACACCTTC
CASSPKRQSTYTF